One sample yielded the 29 T cell receptor beta chains listed below, sequenced in a study of CD8+ T cells in alopecia areata (dated by TCRdb to the late 2010s). The time point label corresponds to: baseline before oral tofacitinib. Receptor amplification or capture employed the immunoSEQ multiplex PCR assay. RNA was extracted from all samples and reverse transcribed into cDNA as template for TCR sequencing. The table comes from immuneACCESS by way of TCRdb, which keeps in-frame sequences with V and J called. Part of the clones is missing from these tables; in studies checked, under half for an unresolved V gene and the rest for unknown reasons. This sample lists 200,000 to 250,000 clones; roughly two thirds were detected once. The top ten clones comprise approximately 1.2% of the sample. The source was CD4+ T cells sorted from blood, collected at week 0. The receptors shown here come from a human donor with alopecia areata.

V usage is TRBV6-5 and J usage is TRBJ1-1; a weak D match, TRBD1 (6 bases). The CDR3 has 14 amino acids. Germline V gene lookup returns CDR1 MNHEY and CDR2 SVGAGI. V was pared by 0 bases and J by 4 bases, with 9 bases between. DNA for the CDR3: TGTGCCAGCAGTTACTCCAGGGGACTCACTGAAGCTTTCTTT. This sequence encodes CASSYSRGLTEAFF.

The CDR3 nucleotides are TGCGCCAGCAAGGGCGGGGATAGAGATACGCAGTATTTT. This translates into CASKGGDRDTQYF. The chain combines TRBV5-1 with TRBJ2-3; TRBD2 might be the D (6 bases). This CDR3 is built from 13 residues. V shed 6 bases and J shed 5 bases, with 13 bases lying between them. Germline V lookup: CDR1 SGHRS, CDR2 YFSETQ.

The rearrangement uses TRBV2 and TRBJ2-7; D may be TRBD2 (5 bases). V was shortened by 7 bases and J by 0 bases, with 7 bases between the two germline ends. This CDR3 is built from 12 residues. Germline assignment: CDR1 SNHLY and CDR2 FYNNEI. CDR3 region: CASKDSSYEQYF. The CDR3 coding sequence is TGTGCCAGCAAGGACTCCTCCTACGAGCAGTACTTC.

The V gene is TRBV2, the J gene TRBJ2-7; 10 nucleotides agree with TRBD2. The CDR3 runs to 15 residues. J was trimmed by 3 bases and V by 2 bases; bases with no gene match: 4. Germline V CDR1 and CDR2: SNHLY, FYNNEI. The CDR3 DNA is TGTGCCAGCAGTGAACCTAGCGGGGGCTACTACGAGCAGTACTTC. Translating it yields CASSEPSGGYYEQYF.

In its sample, this clone was seen a few times. This rearrangement joins TRBV9 to TRBJ2-1, with 8 bases that match TRBD2. V was clipped by 2 bases and J by 12 bases; unmatched bases: 7. Germline V gene data show CDR1 as SGDLS and CDR2 as YYNGEE. The CDR3 is 13 amino acids. CDR3 sequence (DNA): TGTGCCAGCAGCGTTCACACTAGCGGAGGGCAGTTCTTC. Translation: CASSVHTSGGQFF.

J is TRBJ1-2 and V is TRBV6-6; 7 bases agree with TRBD1. Germline-derived CDR1 and CDR2 are MNHNY and SVGAGI (reference sequence). Trimming took 2 bases from V and 6 from J; bases not matched to a gene: 6. CDR3 length: 14 amino acids. The CDR3 nucleotides read TGTGCCAGCAGTTACCCCCCAGGGGGGAATGGCTACACCTTC. This encodes CASSYPPGGNGYTF.

A few counts support this clone. This chain joins TRBV7-2 and TRBJ2-3; D may match TRBD1 or TRBD2 (5 bases each). CDR1 and CDR2 from the germline V gene are SGHTA and FQGNSA. The CDR3 consists of 13 residues. V gave up 6 bases and J gave up 4 bases, with 11 bases separating them. CDR3 DNA: TGTGCCAGCAGGCGGGTAGGGGCAGATACGCAGTATTTT. This gives the protein CASRRVGADTQYF.

This clone was seen only a few times. The chain combines TRBV15 with TRBJ2-7; TRBD2 might be the D (5 bases). The germline V gene encodes CDR1 LNHNV and CDR2 YYDKDF (reference sequence). This CDR3 region has 16 residues. Between the trimmed V and J ends, which lost 3 bases and 0 bases, there was a span of 15 bases. The CDR3 region has the DNA TGTGCCACCAGCAGCGGGAAATATGGGAGCTCCTACGAGCAGTACTTC. Its translation: CATSSGKYGSSYEQYF.

The chain combines TRBV7-2 with TRBJ2-2; no reliable D call. Trimming removed 4 bases at V and 6 bases at J, with 9 bases between. CDR3 length equals 13 residues. CDR1 is SGHTA and CDR2 is FQGNSA in the germline V gene. This CDR3 is CASSSRPAGELFF. CDR3 nucleotides: TGTGCCAGCAGCTCTAGGCCGGCCGGGGAGCTGTTTTTT.

The chain is built from TRBV4-1 and TRBJ1-2, with TRBD1 identical over 9 bases. This CDR3 is 18 amino acids long. Germline CDR1 MGHRA, CDR2 YSYEKL. With V trimmed by 3 bases and J by 8 bases, 19 bases remained unmatched. CDR3 DNA: TGCGCCAGCAGCCAGGTGGTGCCTACAGGGGGCGTGTCGTACGGCTACACCTTC. Translating gives CASSQVVPTGGVSYGYTF.

The rearrangement uses TRBV30 and TRBJ2-5, with TRBD1 identical over 7 bases. Germline values: CDR1 GTSNPN, CDR2 SVGIG (reference sequence). V lost 0 bases to trimming and J lost 6 bases; unmatched junction nucleotides: 10. The CDR3 totals 15 residues. The CDR3 loop is CAWSVRTTGKKTQYF. CDR3 nucleotide sequence: TGTGCCTGGAGTGTTCGCACGACAGGGAAGAAGACCCAGTACTTC.

This chain joins TRBV15 and TRBJ2-3; D is ambiguous. Trimming shortened V by 0 bases and J by 6 bases, and 7 bases separated the two germline ends. CDR1 LNHNV and CDR2 YYDKDF come from the germline V gene (reference sequence). The CDR3 sequence is 13 residues long. In DNA, the CDR3 is TGTGCCACCAGCAGAGATCCGAAGGATACGCAGTATTTT. It is translated as CATSRDPKDTQYF.

CDR3 protein: CASSFGGPYQETQYF. In DNA, the CDR3 is TGTGCCAGCAGCTTCGGGGGTCCGTACCAAGAGACCCAGTACTTC. The J gene is TRBJ2-5, the V gene TRBV7-2; D might be TRBD2 (6 bases). Trimming stripped 3 bases from V and 0 bases from J, with 11 bases between. Germline V gene data show CDR1 as SGHTA and CDR2 as FQGNSA. CDR3 length: 15 amino acids.

Worth noting for this clone: The sample has other DNA sequences that encode this CDR3 too. V usage is TRBV9 and J usage is TRBJ1-4; no definite D call. CDR3 length: 15 amino acids. CDR1 and CDR2 (germline): SGDLS, YYNGEE. Trimming took off 0 bases at V and 0 bases at J, with 6 bases between the two ends. The CDR3 DNA sequence: TGTGCCAGCAGCGTAGGAACAGCAACTAATGAAAAACTGTTTTTT. This encodes CASSVGTATNEKLFF.

V and J are TRBV29-1 and TRBJ1-1; 8 nucleotides align to TRBD1. The CDR3 loop spans 15 amino acids. With 7 bases clipped from V and 3 bases from J, the junction kept 13 bases outside the gene matches. The V gene's germline CDR1 is SQVTM and CDR2 ANQGSEA. CDR3 nucleotides: TGCAGCGCACTATCACCGGGACAGGTAGACACTGAAGCTTTCTTT. It encodes CSALSPGQVDTEAFF.

The chain combines TRBV11-2 with TRBJ1-5, with D tentatively TRBD1 (6 bases). V shed 5 bases and J shed 6 bases, with 14 bases lying between them. The CDR3 length is 14 residues. CDR1 is SGHAT and CDR2 is FQNNGV in the germline V gene. The CDR3 region has the DNA TGTGCCAGCAGCCGAACAGGGTCCGGTCAGCCCCAGCATTTT. Residues: CASSRTGSGQPQHF.

CDR3 amino acids: CASSTNRGNIQYF. The CDR3 DNA sequence: TGTGCCAGCAGCACCAACAGGGGAAACATTCAGTACTTC. The rearrangement joins TRBV2 to TRBJ2-4; 7 bases line up with TRBD1. CDR1 is SNHLY and CDR2 is FYNNEI in the germline V gene. The ends lost 6 bases at V and 6 bases at J; junction bases unmatched: 5. This CDR3 has 13 residues.

The V gene is TRBV7-9, the J gene TRBJ2-3; 8 positions match TRBD2. The J segment lost 6 bases and the V segment lost 10 bases, leaving 9 bases of the junction unmatched. CDR1 is SEHNR, CDR2 FQNEAQ, per germline (reference sequence). This CDR3 region has 13 residues. CDR3 in amino acids: CATPGGESDTQYF. CDR3 DNA sequence: TGTGCCACCCCGGGGGGGGAGTCGGATACGCAGTATTTT.

This clone was observed a few times. The rearrangement links TRBV19 to TRBJ1-6; D is unresolved. The length of the CDR3 is 17 residues. CDR1 and CDR2 from the germline V gene are LNHDA and SQIVND (reference sequence). V lost 5 bases to trimming and J lost 1 base, with 15 bases between them. The CDR3: CASSGPTEGSYNSPLHF. The CDR3 DNA is TGTGCCAGTAGTGGGCCGACGGAAGGATCCTATAATTCACCCCTCCACTTT.

This clone was counted only a few times. V gene TRBV29-1 combines with J gene TRBJ2-3; a weak D match, TRBD2 (6 bases). Trimming removed 7 bases at V and 4 bases at J, with 12 bases between. The V gene's germline CDR1 is SQVTM and CDR2 ANQGSEA. The CDR3 is 12 residues long. This CDR3 reads CSARGGADTQYF. The CDR3 DNA follows: TGCAGCGCCCGTGGCGGGGCAGATACGCAGTATTTT.

The J gene is TRBJ1-6, the V gene TRBV6-5; D is unresolved. Trimming took off 5 bases at V and 7 bases at J, with 15 bases between the two ends. In germline, CDR1 is MNHEY, CDR2 SVGAGI. This CDR3 contains 15 residues. CDR3 residues: CASSPTVRLNSPLHF. DNA of the CDR3: TGTGCCAGCAGTCCGACCGTTCGGTTGAATTCACCCCTCCACTTT.

V gene TRBV7-2 combines with J gene TRBJ2-5; D not certain. The length of the CDR3 is 14 residues. Trimming removed 5 bases at V and 5 bases at J, with 15 bases between. CDR1 is SGHTA and CDR2 is FQGNSA in the germline V gene. The CDR3 spells CASSTPLGGETQYF. CDR3 in DNA: TGTGCCAGCAGCACCCCCTTGGGCGGCGAGACCCAGTACTTC.

This clone was counted a single time. The chain uses TRBV30 and TRBJ1-5; D gene unclear. The V end was cut by 2 bases, the J end by 0 bases, with 5 bases between. CDR1 is GTSNPN, CDR2 SVGIG, per germline (reference sequence). This CDR3 has 13 residues. The CDR3 sequence: CAWSSDSNQPQHF. CDR3 DNA sequence: TGTGCCTGGAGTTCCGATAGCAATCAGCCCCAGCATTTT.

The chain carries TRBV27 and TRBJ2-3; TRBD1 aligns across 9 bases. The germline gives CDR1 MNHEY, CDR2 SMNVEV (reference sequence). The CDR3 has 14 amino acids. V lost 7 bases, J lost 2 bases, and 4 bases stayed unmatched. CDR3 sequence reads: CASTRDRATDTQYF. In nucleotides, the CDR3 is TGTGCCAGCACCCGGGACAGGGCCACAGATACGCAGTATTTT.

The genes are TRBV6-1 and TRBJ1-5, with D unresolved. Germline CDR1 reads MNHNS; CDR2 reads SASEGT. The germline V and J ends were trimmed by 7 bases and 5 bases, with 9 bases remaining between them. This CDR3 has 12 amino acids. The CDR3 loop reads CASKGLDQPQHF. The CDR3 region has the DNA TGTGCCAGCAAGGGTCTCGATCAGCCCCAGCATTTT.

This chain connects TRBV5-6 to TRBJ2-1; tentatively, D is TRBD1 (5 bases). The CDR3 totals 15 residues. Trimming stripped 0 bases from V and 0 bases from J, with 7 bases between. Germline V gene data show CDR1 as SGHDT and CDR2 as YYEEEE. CDR3: CASSLGGSSYNEQFF. The CDR3 DNA is TGTGCCAGCAGCTTGGGGGGCAGCTCCTACAATGAGCAGTTCTTC.

The V and J genes are TRBV5-1 and TRBJ2-7; TRBD1 agrees at 7 bases. The CDR3 contains 14 residues. CDR1 is SGHRS and CDR2 is YFSETQ in the germline V gene. The ends lost 3 bases at V and 0 bases at J; junction bases unmatched: 3. CDR3 sequence reads: CASSSGTVSYEQYF. The CDR3 DNA is TGCGCCAGCAGCTCCGGGACAGTCTCCTACGAGCAGTACTTC. The whole variable domain, remainder taken from reference TRBV5-1 and TRBJ2-7, is KAGVTQTPRYLIKTRGQQVTLSCSPISGHRSVSWYQQTPGQGLQFLFEYFSETQRNKGNFPGRFSGRQFSNSRSEMNVSTLELGDSALYLCASSSGTVSYEQYFGPGTRLTVT.

The V gene is TRBV29-1, the J gene TRBJ1-1, with 8 nucleotides matching TRBD1. J gave up 7 bases and V 6 bases, and 7 bases lay outside the gene matches. The CDR3 totals 12 residues. Per the germline V gene, CDR1 is SQVTM and CDR2 is ANQGSEA. The CDR3 DNA reads TGCAGCGTCCGCACAGGGGGTCATGAAGCTTTCTTT. Its protein product is CSVRTGGHEAFF.

The rearrangement links TRBV29-1 to TRBJ1-1; no clear D. Between the trimmed V and J ends, which lost 4 bases and 1 base, there was a span of 10 bases. This CDR3 is built from 13 residues. Per germline, CDR1 SQVTM and CDR2 ANQGSEA. The CDR3 region has the DNA TGCAGCGTTGCCTATCAGTGGAACACTGAAGCTTTCTTT. Its translation is CSVAYQWNTEAFF.